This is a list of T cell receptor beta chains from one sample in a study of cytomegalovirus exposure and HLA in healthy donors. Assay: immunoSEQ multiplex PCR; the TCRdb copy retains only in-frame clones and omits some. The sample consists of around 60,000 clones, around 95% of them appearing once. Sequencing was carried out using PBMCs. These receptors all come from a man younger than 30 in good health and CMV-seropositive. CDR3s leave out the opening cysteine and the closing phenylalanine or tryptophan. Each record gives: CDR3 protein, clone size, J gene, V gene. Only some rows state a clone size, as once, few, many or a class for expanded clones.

CDR3: AISEDGAPTDEQY; size: .; J: TRBJ2-7; V: TRBV10-3
CDR3: ASSEQMFNEQF; size: .; J: TRBJ2-1; V: TRBV5-1
CDR3: ASSYVVDRMNTEAF; size: once; J: TRBJ1-1; V: TRBV6-6
CDR3: AWGTGVDEQY; size: .; J: TRBJ2-7; V: TRBV30
CDR3: ASSEVGYEQY; size: .; J: TRBJ2-7; V: TRBV6-1
CDR3: ASSLNSIGYEQY; size: once; J: TRBJ2-7; V: TRBV27
CDR3: ASSLGGGGAQPQH; size: .; J: TRBJ1-5; V: TRBV11-2
CDR3: ASSTSGTSGYNEQF; size: .; J: TRBJ2-1; V: TRBV19
CDR3: ASSLDGRYGKF; size: .; J: TRBJ2-1; V: TRBV7-2
CDR3: ASSLGGGPYEQY; size: .; J: TRBJ2-7; V: TRBV28
CDR3: ASSPSGSTNEKLF; size: .; J: TRBJ1-4; V: TRBV7-9
CDR3: AISEQGEGYT; size: .; J: TRBJ1-2; V: TRBV10-3
CDR3: ASSLVLAGDTQY; size: .; J: TRBJ2-3; V: TRBV5-8
CDR3: ASSLAFGEQY; size: .; J: TRBJ2-7; V: TRBV7-9
CDR3: ASNPGTIYGYT; size: .; J: TRBJ1-2; V: TRBV19
CDR3: ASSSNRQGETQY; size: once; J: TRBJ2-5; V: TRBV27
CDR3: ASSLTGTGGQF; size: .; J: TRBJ2-1; V: TRBV7-3
CDR3: ASSYLRSGGELF; size: .; J: TRBJ2-2; V: TRBV6-5
CDR3: SAQGAGNTIY; size: .; J: TRBJ1-3; V: TRBV29-1
CDR3: ASRPMGKPYEQY; size: .; J: TRBJ2-7; V: TRBV6-5
CDR3: ATSRDRGSYNEQF; size: .; J: TRBJ2-1; V: TRBV15
CDR3: AWEGRGLVYGYT; size: .; J: TRBJ1-2; V: TRBV30
CDR3: ASSSRLRVPYNEQF; size: .; J: TRBJ2-1; V: TRBV27
CDR3: ASSPRTESTDTQY; size: .; J: TRBJ2-3; V: TRBV9
CDR3: ASSLDRTNTGELF; size: .; J: TRBJ2-2; V: TRBV5-4
CDR3: ASTSGQPQH; size: .; J: TRBJ1-5; V: TRBV28
CDR3: ASRPRGGDEKLF; size: .; J: TRBJ1-4; V: TRBV28
CDR3: ASSLSGQARYEQY; size: .; J: TRBJ2-7; V: TRBV27
CDR3: ASSSKQGNTQY; size: .; J: TRBJ2-3; V: TRBV11-3
CDR3: ASSYLSDRVRYNEQF; size: .; J: TRBJ2-1; V: TRBV7-2
CDR3: ASNLQGWTYEQY; size: .; J: TRBJ2-7; V: TRBV6-1
CDR3: ASSNLGGVGEQY; size: .; J: TRBJ2-7; V: TRBV2
CDR3: ASTEGTSGNSIQY; size: few; J: TRBJ2-4; V: TRBV6-1
CDR3: ASSPSLLYEQY; size: once; J: TRBJ2-7; V: TRBV2
CDR3: ASSLQEVTEAF; size: .; J: TRBJ1-1; V: TRBV28
CDR3: ASSARQRTATNYGYT; size: .; J: TRBJ1-2; V: TRBV21-1
CDR3: ASSQDGTGASFEAF; size: .; J: TRBJ1-1; V: TRBV4-3
CDR3: ATSTGGGRNQPQH; size: .; J: TRBJ1-5; V: TRBV15
CDR3: AWSVGVRGKFDEQF; size: .; J: TRBJ2-1; V: TRBV30
CDR3: ASSLDPGAYEQY; size: few; J: TRBJ2-7; V: TRBV7-9
CDR3: ASTPTSGAYNEQF; size: .; J: TRBJ2-1; V: TRBV19
CDR3: ASRSLAGGPEQY; size: .; J: TRBJ2-7; V: TRBV28
CDR3: ASSQSPGELF; size: once; J: TRBJ2-2; V: TRBV7-9